Shown below are 6 T cell receptor beta chains from a single sample sequenced in a study of Graves' ophthalmopathy and Graves' hyperthyroidism. Amplification of TCR beta CDR3 regions used RNA transcripts. RT-PCR was first run with HTBI primers, then multiplex PCR in a second round. TCRdb reanalysed the multiplex PCR reads using MiXCR and keeps one entry per CDR3 protein. The sample includes some 150,000 distinct CDR3 sequences, 35% to 45% seen only once; the top ten take roughly 9%. Sequencing was done on a sample of peripheral blood. The receptors originated from a man aged 25 to 45 with Graves' ophthalmopathy.

The V and J genes are TRBV6-2 or TRBV6-3 and TRBJ2-7, with 9 bases matching TRBD1. CDR1 and CDR2 (germline): MNHEY, SVGEGT. J was trimmed by 2 bases and V by 10 bases; bases with no gene match: 6. The CDR3 has 13 residues. CDR3 coding DNA: TGTGCCACCCAGACAGGGGGTCCCTACGAGCAGTACTTC. Encoded protein: CATQTGGPYEQYF.

The gene calls are TRBV7-2 and TRBJ1-1; the D is unclear. Per germline, CDR1 SGHTA and CDR2 FQGNSA. V lost 2 bases and J 2 bases, leaving 6 bases between the germline ends. The CDR3 contains 13 residues. The CDR3 reads CASSLQANTEAFF. The CDR3 DNA reads as TGTGCCAGCAGCTTACAAGCCAACACTGAAGCTTTCTTT.

This chain connects TRBV6-1 to TRBJ1-1; TRBD1 aligns across 7 bases. Germline V gene data show CDR1 as MNHNS and CDR2 as SASEGT. This CDR3 is built from 13 residues. J gave up 6 bases and V 6 bases, and 7 bases lay outside the gene matches. The CDR3 sequence: CASSQPGTAEAFF. CDR3 coding DNA: TGTGCCAGCAGCCAACCCGGGACAGCTGAAGCTTTCTTT.

This clonotype was found a few times. This chain links TRBV2 with TRBJ2-5; 10 bases line up with TRBD1. Germline trimming cut 9 bases from V and 0 bases from J; bases unmatched to any gene: 4. The germline CDR1 and CDR2 sequences are SNHLY and FYNNEI. The CDR3 is 14 residues long. The CDR3 DNA sequence: TGTGCCAGGAGCGGGACAGGGGACCAAGAGACCCAGTACTTC. The encoded protein is CARSGTGDQETQYF. Using reference TRBV2 and TRBJ2-5 for the parts outside the CDR3, the full variable domain is EPEVTQTPSHQVTQMGQEVILRCVPISNHLYFYWYRQILGQKVEFLVSFYNNEISEKSEIFDDQFSVERPDGSNFTLKIRSTKLEDSAMYFCARSGTGDQETQYFGPGTRLLVL.

This clonotype came up many times. V and J are TRBV6-1 and TRBJ1-2, with unresolved D. Germline CDR1 is MNHNS and CDR2 is SASEGT. The CDR3 has 11 residues. V lost 4 bases and J 8 bases, leaving 8 bases between the germline ends. CDR3 sequence reads: CASSATVGYTF. CDR3 nucleotides: TGTGCCAGCAGTGCCACAGTAGGCTACACCTTC.

This clonotype was counted ten times or more. The chain has TRBV12-3 or TRBV12-4 and TRBJ1-1; no reliable D call. The CDR3 extends over 14 amino acids. V lost 3 bases and J 2 bases, leaving 10 bases between the germline ends. CDR3 bases: TGTGCCAGCAGTTTCCGACACGGAAACACTGAAGCTTTCTTT. Its translation is CASSFRHGNTEAFF.